Presented here are 14 T cell receptor beta chains from one specimen sequenced in a study of cytomegalovirus exposure and HLA in healthy donors. The PCR used 60 Vbeta and 13 Jbeta primers. Assay: immunoSEQ multiplex PCR; the TCRdb copy retains only in-frame clones and omits some. The sample data list about 62,000 clones. The sequenced material came from PBMCs. These receptors were taken from a man aged 25-45 years in good health and CMV-seropositive.

The V and J genes are TRBV6-5 and TRBJ2-5; D may be TRBD1 (6 bases). V lost 6 bases to trimming and J lost 2 bases, with 10 bases between them. CDR1 MNHEY and CDR2 SVGAGI come from the germline V gene. This CDR3 is built from 13 residues. CDR3 bases: TGTGCCAGCAGCCTTGGACAGCAAGAGACCCAGTACTTC. Translation gives CASSLGQQETQYF.

This chain connects TRBV9 to TRBJ2-2; TRBD1 matches at 7 bases. J gave up 4 bases and V 3 bases, and 9 bases lay outside the gene matches. CDR1 is SGDLS and CDR2 is YYNGEE in the germline V gene. There are 16 residues in the CDR3. CDR3 sequence reads: CASSAWTGGGTGELFF. CDR3 sequence (DNA): TGTGCCAGCAGCGCCTGGACAGGCGGAGGCACCGGGGAGCTGTTTTTT.

This sequence joins TRBV6-7 and TRBJ2-1, with TRBD1 identical over 9 bases. TRBV6-7 is given ORF status, its function remaining uncertain. The CDR3 spans 17 residues. V shed 2 bases and J 5 bases; nucleotides not matched to a gene: 10. CDR3 residues: CASSYTKTGGIDNEQFF. The CDR3 region has the DNA TGTGCCAGCAGTTACACGAAAACAGGGGGCATTGACAATGAGCAGTTCTTC.

J is TRBJ2-5 and V is TRBV29-1; 9 positions match TRBD1. The CDR3 extends over 15 amino acids. V lost 4 bases and J lost 2; bases outside the gene matches: 8. Per the germline V gene, CDR1 is SQVTM and CDR2 is ANQGSEA. The CDR3 DNA is TGCAGCGTTGTATTGGACAGGGGTTCACAAGAGACCCAGTACTTC. As protein: CSVVLDRGSQETQYF.

The rearrangement joins TRBV2 to TRBJ2-7; D remains unclear. The CDR3 contains 14 residues. Trimming shortened V by 1 base and J by 5 bases, and 12 bases separated the two germline ends. In germline, CDR1 is SNHLY, CDR2 FYNNEI. This CDR3 is CASSEGRLGDEQYF. For the CDR3, the DNA is TGTGCCAGCAGTGAAGGGCGTCTCGGAGACGAGCAGTACTTC.

The chain joins TRBV9 to TRBJ1-6; D is unresolved. There are 14 residues in the CDR3. Trimming removed 2 bases from V and 4 bases from J, with 7 bases in between. Germline CDR1 reads SGDLS; CDR2 reads YYNGEE. In nucleotides, the CDR3 is TGTGCCAGCAGCGTTCAGGATTATAATTCACCCCTCCACTTT. Residues: CASSVQDYNSPLHF.

V is TRBV2 and J is TRBJ1-4, with D possibly matching TRBD1 (6 bases). Germline V gene sequence: CDR1 SNHLY, CDR2 FYNNEI. Between the trimmed V and J ends, which lost 6 bases and 2 bases, there was a span of 10 bases. This CDR3 spans 14 amino acids. Here the CDR3 DNA reads TGTGCCAGCAGAGCGGGGGCGACTAATGAAAAACTGTTTTTT. It specifies CASRAGATNEKLFF.

This chain links TRBV30 with TRBJ1-3; D remains unclear. From germline, CDR1 is GTSNPN and CDR2 SVGIG (reference sequence). Trimming shortened V by 6 bases and J by 2 bases, and 11 bases separated the two germline ends. CDR3 length: 13 residues. The CDR3 region has the DNA TGTGCCTGCCGGGAACTACCTGGAAACACCATATATTTT. Its translation is CACRELPGNTIYF.

The chain has TRBV6-5 and TRBJ1-2; weak D call: TRBD1 (6 bases). CDR1 and CDR2 (germline): MNHEY, SVGAGI. Trimming removed 3 bases at V and 4 bases at J, with 12 bases between. This CDR3 contains 14 residues. CDR3 sequence: CASSYEGVGYGYTF. In nucleotides, the CDR3 is TGTGCCAGCAGTTATGAGGGGGTGGGCTATGGCTACACCTTC.

This chain uses TRBV7-2 with TRBJ1-2; tentatively, D is TRBD1 (6 bases). Germline CDR1 and CDR2: SGHTA and FQGNSA. The CDR3 runs 13 residues. Trimming removed 1 base at V and 6 bases at J, with 9 bases between. CDR3 region: CASSLDRDHGYTF. The CDR3 bases are TGTGCCAGCAGCTTAGACAGGGATCATGGCTACACCTTC.

Points on this clone: Compared with germline, one end of the junction differs, possibly owing to a read error. The genes are TRBV18 and TRBJ2-1; TRBD1 aligns across 8 bases. Germline assignment: CDR1 KGHSH and CDR2 LQKENI. CDR3 length: 16 amino acids. The CDR3 protein is CASSPRTGSSDNEQFF. The CDR3 coding sequence is TGTGCCAGCTCACCGCGGACAGGGAGCTCCGACAATGAGCAGTTCTTC.

The rearrangement links TRBV5-1 to TRBJ2-1; 8 bases are a match to TRBD2. CDR1 and CDR2 (germline): SGHRS, YFSETQ. This CDR3 has 14 amino acids. V dropped 1 base and J dropped 15; count of bases not matched to a gene: 12. The DNA of the CDR3 is TGCGCCAGCAGCTTGATAGCGGGGAACGTCTTAGGGTTCTTC. It specifies CASSLIAGNVLGFF.

The V gene is TRBV6-5, the J gene TRBJ2-5; a possible D gene is TRBD1 (6 bases). V was pared by 2 bases and J by 5 bases, with 12 bases between. There are 14 residues in the CDR3. Germline V gene data show CDR1 as MNHEY and CDR2 as SVGAGI. CDR3 sequence reads: CASSYAQGKETQYF. CDR3 sequence (DNA): TGTGCCAGCAGTTACGCCCAGGGGAAGGAGACCCAGTACTTC.

Concerning this clone: Relative to the germline gene, one junction end is altered; a read error may explain this. The rearrangement uses TRBV29-1 and TRBJ1-1; D unclear. The CDR3 runs 13 residues. The germline gives CDR1 SQVTM, CDR2 ANQGSEA. The CDR3 coding sequence is TGCAGCGTTGATCGTCCGGAGAACACTGAAGATTTCTTT. Encoded protein: CSVDRPENTEDFF.